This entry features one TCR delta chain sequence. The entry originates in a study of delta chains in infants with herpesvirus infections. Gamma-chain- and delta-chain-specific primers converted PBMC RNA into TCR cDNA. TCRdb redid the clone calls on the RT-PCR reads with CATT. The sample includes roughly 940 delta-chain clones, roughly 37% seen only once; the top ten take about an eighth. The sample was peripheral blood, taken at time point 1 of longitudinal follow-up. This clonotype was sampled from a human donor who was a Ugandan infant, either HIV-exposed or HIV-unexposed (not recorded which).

The CDR3 bases are TGTGCTCTTGGGGAATCTCCTACCAGTACTGGGGATGTCGATAAACTCATCTTT. This codes for CALGESPTSTGDVDKLIF. V is TRDV1 and J is TRDJ1, with D perhaps matching TRDD3 (7 bases). From germline, CDR1 is TSWWSYY and CDR2 QGS. The V end was cut by 2 bases, the J end by 4 bases, with 23 bases between. This CDR3 has 18 residues.